Listed below are T cell receptor beta chains from one sample, sequenced in a study of blood T cell repertoires in COVID-19. The table came from immunoSEQ multiplex PCR; TCRdb's copy has only in-frame clones and leaves some out. This sample yields 300,000 or so clones, of which 90% are seen a single time; around 3.5% belongs to the top ten. Source material: peripheral blood. Receptor source: a woman between 40 and 50 years old with acute or convalescent COVID-19. Both conserved end residues are part of each CDR3. D genes are given only for firm matches.

NA	17	TRBV9	CASSVGGSVTGSYGYTF
NA	15	TRBV4-1	CASSQDWGGGQPQHF
NA	14	TRBV4-1	CASSQEGGGYGYTF
TRBD1	14	TRBV6-6	CASSPGQLNEKLFF
NA	15	TRBV28	CASSSSTEANYGYTF
NA	15	TRBV6-1	CASSEMDTPNYGYTF
NA	12	TRBV11-2	CASSSSGETQYF
TRBD1	16	TRBV7-9	CASSLGTGDSNQPQHF
NA	17	TRBV4-1	CASSQDRGGTSGNTIYF
NA	16	TRBV5-1	CASSLGGGLSYNEQFF
TRBD1	14	TRBV9	CASSVGDSLKPQHF
TRBD1	15	TRBV18	CASSPGTGTGNTIYF
NA	13	TRBV10-1	CASSEQEQGEAFF
TRBD2	13	TRBV29-1	CSAGTSPYNEQFF
NA	13	TRBV5-1	CASSPGQQETQYF
NA	14	TRBV11-2	CASSRRGLEETQYF
TRBD1	17	TRBV19	CASSIADRGWLNQPQHF
NA	11	TRBV19	CASGAFYGYTF
NA	13	TRBV5-6	CASSLGVRGELFF
TRBD1	14	TRBV2	CASSAGQNNSPLHF
NA	13	TRBV5-1	CASSTPGSYGYTF
NA	15	TRBV7-9	CASTAAYSYNSPLHF
NA	13	TRBV5-1	CASSLLPGNEQFF
TRBD1	15	TRBV29-1	CSVLKGTGSTDTQYF
NA	13	TRBV4-2	CASSQGLGAEQFF
NA	13	TRBV11-2	CASSLEADNEQFF
TRBD2	16	TRBV5-1	CASSLGPSGAQETQYF
NA	12	TRBV12-3/TRBV12-4	CASSFLRYGAFF
TRBD1	17	TRBV6-1	CASSGMVQGADGDGYTF
NA	16	TRBV6-5	CASSYISDSMNTEAFF
NA	13	TRBV11-2	CASSSGLQETQYF
NA	15	TRBV5-4	CASSDGQPYNSPLHF
TRBD2	17	TRBV28	CASSFAGAGGLHNEQFF
NA	16	TRBV11-2	CASSLHRDLDTGELFF
NA	17	TRBV4-1	CASSQKTQGLGTDTQYF
NA	15	TRBV7-2	CASSLSTRWNTEAFF
NA	11	TRBV19	CASGLHTEAFF
TRBD1	13	TRBV30	CAWSVTGGTEAFF
NA	16	TRBV7-2	CASSLRQALSGNTIYF
NA	20	TRBV15	CATSRDSPAIAGVGPGELFF
NA	17	TRBV4-1	CASSQVVPGSSYNEQFF
TRBD1	15	TRBV13	CASSSTGTAHSFIYF
TRBD1	15	TRBV28	CASSSTGEANYGYTF
TRBD1	15	TRBV18	CASSPLQGAEYTIYF
TRBD1	15	TRBV6-5	CASSYGTGEGTEAFF
NA	16	TRBV3-1/TRBV3-2	CASSQAGEATNEKLFF
TRBD1	15	TRBV9	CASSALGTAYYGYTF
NA	14	TRBV5-1	CASSSLALSNEQFF
TRBD1	16	TRBV6-1	CASSEASGGSGYGYTF
TRBD1	16	TRBV18	CASSPDGPGTGSDVTF
TRBD1	14	TRBV4-1	CASRPTGANYGYTF
TRBD1	15	TRBV5-1	CASSDVQGAVDTQYF
NA	13	TRBV5-6	CASSRPYPGGYTF
TRBD2	15	TRBV7-2	CASSLGLAGQETQYF
TRBD1	14	TRBV27	CASSPWTGPTEAFF
NA	17	TRBV9	CASSVGAEWGVGEKLFF
TRBD1	18	TRBV25-1	CASSESSEGQGRYNEQFF
TRBD1	18	TRBV10-3	CAISDWSRQGQTGNTIYF
NA	15	TRBV28	CASSLGSQGSRAQYF